This section outlines one TCR beta chain sequence together with its context. Its antigen is as yet unknown. Treatment specified: 19 received Ad26.COV2.S at low or high dose, single or two shots; 5 received placebo; per-sample allocation not given. The samples date from day 63 after the first vaccine or placebo injection. This specimen comes from a study of Ad26.COV2.S vaccination and SARS-CoV-2 variants. Study-level information: In the COV1001 trial, the donor was in the Ad26.COV2.S arm. Study-level results: The breadth of spike-specific CD8+ and CD4+ T cell responses after vaccination was reportedly substantial. Breadth measured for non-spike TCRs was similar across vaccine and placebo recipients. Measures of TCR breadth and depth may have fallen short of total T cell responses.

V was trimmed by 1 base and J by 2 bases, leaving 5 bases between them. This CDR3 comprises 14 residues. Germline V gene lookup returns CDR1 SEHNR and CDR2 FQNEAQ (reference sequence). Generated by immunoSEQ multiplex PCR, the TCRdb table keeps only in-frame clones and is missing some. The sample records 330,000 or so clones, roughly 90% being singletons. The chain carries TRBV7-9 and TRBJ2-2; no clear D gene. The sample consisted of peripheral blood, taken in a trial of Ad26.COV2.S vaccine versus placebo. The receptor was derived from a person aged 18 to 59 who received the Ad26.COV2.S COVID-19 vaccine or a placebo. CDR3 sequence (DNA): TGTGCCAGCAGCTTAGGGGCAAACACCGGGGAGCTGTTTTTT. Amino acids: CASSLGANTGELFF.